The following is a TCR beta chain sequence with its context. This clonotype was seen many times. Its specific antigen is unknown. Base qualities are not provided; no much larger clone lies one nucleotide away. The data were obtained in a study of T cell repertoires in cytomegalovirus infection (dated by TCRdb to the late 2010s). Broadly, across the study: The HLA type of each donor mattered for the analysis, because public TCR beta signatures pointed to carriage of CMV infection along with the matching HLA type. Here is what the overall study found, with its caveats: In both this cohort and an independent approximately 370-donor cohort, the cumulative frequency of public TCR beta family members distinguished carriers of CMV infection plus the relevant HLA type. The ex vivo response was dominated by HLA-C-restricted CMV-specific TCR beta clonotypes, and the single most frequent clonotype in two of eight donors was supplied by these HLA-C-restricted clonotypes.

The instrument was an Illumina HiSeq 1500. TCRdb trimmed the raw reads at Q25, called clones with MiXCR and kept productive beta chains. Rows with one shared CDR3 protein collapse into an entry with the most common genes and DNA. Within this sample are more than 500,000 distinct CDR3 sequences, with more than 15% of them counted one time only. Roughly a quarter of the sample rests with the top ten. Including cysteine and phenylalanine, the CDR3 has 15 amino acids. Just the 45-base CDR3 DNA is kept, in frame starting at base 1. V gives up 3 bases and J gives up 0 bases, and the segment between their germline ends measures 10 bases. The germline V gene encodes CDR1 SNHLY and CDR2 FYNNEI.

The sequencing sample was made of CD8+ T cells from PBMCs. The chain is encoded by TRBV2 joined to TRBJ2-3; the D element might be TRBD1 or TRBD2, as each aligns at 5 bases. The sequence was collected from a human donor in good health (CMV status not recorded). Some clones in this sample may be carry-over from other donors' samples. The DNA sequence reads TGTGCCAGCAGTGAGTGGGGACCCAGCACAGATACGCAGTATTTT. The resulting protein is CASSEWGPSTDTQYF.